This TCR beta chain originates from a study of T-cell memory formation after mild COVID-19. MiXCR, run by TCRdb on the 5' RACE reads, gives a single entry per CDR3 protein. The sample has roughly 350,000 distinct CDR3 sequences, under 25% seen once. This clonotype was observed a handful of times. V gave up 8 bases and J gave up 5 bases, with 15 bases separating them. The CDR3 totals 13 residues. CDR1 and CDR2 (germline): SGHTA, FQGNSA. The TCR originated in an adult woman who had mild COVID-19 (a few samples of this study predate the infection). Cell type and time point are not known. The sample comprised PBMCs or a T cell subset sorted from them (not recorded which). V usage is TRBV7-2 and J usage is TRBJ2-5; maybe TRBD1 (7 bases). The CDR3 sequence is CASSDREAETQYF. CDR3 nucleotides: TGTGCCAGCTCCGACAGGGAGGCCGAGACCCAGTACTTC.